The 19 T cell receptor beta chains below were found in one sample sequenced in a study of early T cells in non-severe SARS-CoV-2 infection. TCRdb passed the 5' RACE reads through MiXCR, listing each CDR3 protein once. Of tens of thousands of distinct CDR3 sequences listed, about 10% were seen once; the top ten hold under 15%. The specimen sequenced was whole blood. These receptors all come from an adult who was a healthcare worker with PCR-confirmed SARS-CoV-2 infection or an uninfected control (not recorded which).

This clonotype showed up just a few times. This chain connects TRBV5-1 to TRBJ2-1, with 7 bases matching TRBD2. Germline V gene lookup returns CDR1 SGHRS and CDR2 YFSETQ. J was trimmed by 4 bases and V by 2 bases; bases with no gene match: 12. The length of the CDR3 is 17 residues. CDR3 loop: CASSFVPLLAAYNEQFF. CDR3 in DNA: TGCGCCAGCAGCTTTGTGCCTCTGCTAGCGGCATACAATGAGCAGTTCTTC.

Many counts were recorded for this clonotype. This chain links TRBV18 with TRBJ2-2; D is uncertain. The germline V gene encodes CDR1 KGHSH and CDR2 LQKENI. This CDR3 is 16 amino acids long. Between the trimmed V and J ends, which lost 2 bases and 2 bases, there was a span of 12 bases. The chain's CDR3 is CASSPSPVGNTGELFF. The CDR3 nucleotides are TGTGCCAGCTCACCATCCCCGGTCGGTAACACCGGGGAGCTGTTTTTT.

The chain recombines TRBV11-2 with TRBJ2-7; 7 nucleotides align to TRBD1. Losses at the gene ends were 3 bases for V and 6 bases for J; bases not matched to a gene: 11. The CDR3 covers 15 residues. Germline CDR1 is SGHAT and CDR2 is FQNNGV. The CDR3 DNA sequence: TGTGCCAGCAGCTTTCTGACAGGGTACATCTCCGAGCAGTACTTC. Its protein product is CASSFLTGYISEQYF.

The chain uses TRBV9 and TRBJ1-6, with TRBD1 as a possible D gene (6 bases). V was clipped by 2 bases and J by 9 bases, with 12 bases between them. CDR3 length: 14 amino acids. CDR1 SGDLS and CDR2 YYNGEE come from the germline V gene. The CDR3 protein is CASSVRQDRSPLHF. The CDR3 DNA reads TGTGCCAGCAGCGTGCGACAGGATCGTTCACCCCTCCACTTT.

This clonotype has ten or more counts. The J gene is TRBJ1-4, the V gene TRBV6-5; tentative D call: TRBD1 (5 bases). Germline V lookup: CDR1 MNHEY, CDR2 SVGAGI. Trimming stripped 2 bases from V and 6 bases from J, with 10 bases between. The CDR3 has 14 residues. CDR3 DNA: TGTGCCAGCAGTTACGGGGGAAAGGATGAAAAACTGTTTTTT. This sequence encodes CASSYGGKDEKLFF.

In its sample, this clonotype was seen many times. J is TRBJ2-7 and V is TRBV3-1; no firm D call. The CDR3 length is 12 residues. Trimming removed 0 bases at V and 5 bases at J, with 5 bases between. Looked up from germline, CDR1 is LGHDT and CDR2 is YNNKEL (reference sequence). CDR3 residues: CASSQEWHEQYF. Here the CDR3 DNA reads TGTGCCAGCAGCCAAGAATGGCACGAGCAGTACTTC.

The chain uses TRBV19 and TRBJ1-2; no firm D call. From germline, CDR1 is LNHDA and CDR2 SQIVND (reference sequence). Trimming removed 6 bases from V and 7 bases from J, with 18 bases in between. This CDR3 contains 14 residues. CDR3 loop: CASRIQISSGGYTF. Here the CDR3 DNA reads TGTGCCAGTAGGATACAGATCTCCTCCGGTGGCTACACCTTC.

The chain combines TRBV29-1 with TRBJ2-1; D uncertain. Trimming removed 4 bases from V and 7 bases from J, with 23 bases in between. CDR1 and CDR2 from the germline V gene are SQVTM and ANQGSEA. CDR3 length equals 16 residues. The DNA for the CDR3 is TGCAGCGTTGGAAGAGAAGCCAGGCATGCCAAGAATGAGCAGTTCTTC. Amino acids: CSVGREARHAKNEQFF.

CDR3 nucleotides: TGTGCCAGCAGTCTCCTGGGATTCAGGGGGAGCACTGAAGCTTTCTTT. This sequence encodes CASSLLGFRGSTEAFF. This chain joins TRBV28 and TRBJ1-1; 7 bases map to TRBD1. Germline V gives CDR1 MDHEN, CDR2 SYDVKM. The J segment lost 4 bases and the V segment lost 5 bases, leaving 13 bases of the junction unmatched. The length of the CDR3 is 16 residues.

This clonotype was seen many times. The CDR3 here is CSVEFNTGELFF. Here the CDR3 DNA reads TGCAGCGTTGAGTTTAACACCGGGGAGCTGTTTTTT. The chain couples TRBV29-1 to TRBJ2-2; no firm D call. The V end lost 3 bases, the J end lost 2 bases, and 4 bases lay between the germline ends. Germline V gene data show CDR1 as SQVTM and CDR2 as ANQGSEA. The CDR3 is made up of 12 amino acids.

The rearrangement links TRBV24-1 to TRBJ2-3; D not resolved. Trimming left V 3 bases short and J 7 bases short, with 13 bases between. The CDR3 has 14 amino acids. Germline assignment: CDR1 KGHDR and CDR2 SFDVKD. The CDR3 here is CATSDPNPTHTQYF. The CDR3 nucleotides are TGTGCCACCAGTGATCCGAATCCGACGCATACGCAGTATTTT.

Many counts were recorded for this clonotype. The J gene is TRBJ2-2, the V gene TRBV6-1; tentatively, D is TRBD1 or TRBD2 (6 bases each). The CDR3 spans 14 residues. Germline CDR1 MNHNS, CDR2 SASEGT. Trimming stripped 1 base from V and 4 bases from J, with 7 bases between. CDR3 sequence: CASSEEGGTGELFF. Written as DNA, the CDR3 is TGTGCCAGCAGTGAAGAGGGGGGCACCGGGGAGCTGTTTTTT.

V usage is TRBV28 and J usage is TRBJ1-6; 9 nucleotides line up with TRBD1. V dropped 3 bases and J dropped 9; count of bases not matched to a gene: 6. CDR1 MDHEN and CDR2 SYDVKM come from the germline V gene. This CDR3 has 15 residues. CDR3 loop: CASSLGTGRTSPLHF. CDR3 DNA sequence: TGTGCCAGCAGTTTGGGGACAGGGAGAACTTCACCCCTCCACTTT. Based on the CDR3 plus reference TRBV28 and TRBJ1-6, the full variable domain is DVKVTQSSRYLVKRTGEKVFLECVQDMDHENMFWYRQDPGLGLRLIYFSYDVKMKEKGDIPEGYSVSREKKERFSLILESASTNQTSMYLCASSLGTGRTSPLHFGNGTRLTVT.

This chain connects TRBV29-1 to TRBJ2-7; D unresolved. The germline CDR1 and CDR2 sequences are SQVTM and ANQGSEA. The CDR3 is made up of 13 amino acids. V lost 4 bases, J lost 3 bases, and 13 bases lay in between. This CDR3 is CSVGTSLNYEQYF. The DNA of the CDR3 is TGCAGCGTTGGGACCTCTCTTAACTACGAGCAGTACTTC.

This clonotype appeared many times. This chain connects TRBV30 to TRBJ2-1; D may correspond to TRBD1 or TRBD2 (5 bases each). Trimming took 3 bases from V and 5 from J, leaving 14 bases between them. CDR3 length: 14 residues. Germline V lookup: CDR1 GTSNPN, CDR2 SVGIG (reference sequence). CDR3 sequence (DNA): TGTGCCTGGAGCGAGGGGCTAGCAAACAATGAGCAGTTCTTC. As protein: CAWSEGLANNEQFF. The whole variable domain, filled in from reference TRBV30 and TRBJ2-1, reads SQTIHQWPATLVQPVGSPLSLECTVEGTSNPNLYWYRQAAGRGLQLLFYSVGIGQISSEVPQNLSASRPQDRQFILSSKKLLLSDSGFYLCAWSEGLANNEQFFGPGTRLTVL.

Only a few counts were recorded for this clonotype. The CDR3 protein is CASSPDRDGYTF. CDR3 DNA: TGCGCCAGCAGCCCCGACAGGGACGGCTACACCTTC. The chain is built from TRBV5-1 and TRBJ1-2, with 7 bases that match TRBD1. Losses at the gene ends were 4 bases for V and 8 bases for J; bases not matched to a gene: 5. The length of the CDR3 is 12 residues. Germline V gene data show CDR1 as SGHRS and CDR2 as YFSETQ.

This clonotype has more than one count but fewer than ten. CDR3 nucleotide sequence: TGTGCCAGCAGTCCTAGACGGACTAGCGGATCCTACAATGAGCAGTTCTTC. It specifies CASSPRRTSGSYNEQFF. The chain uses TRBV2 and TRBJ2-1; TRBD2 matches at 10 bases. This CDR3 has 17 residues. V lost 5 bases to trimming and J lost 1 base; unmatched junction nucleotides: 8. CDR1 SNHLY and CDR2 FYNNEI come from the germline V gene.

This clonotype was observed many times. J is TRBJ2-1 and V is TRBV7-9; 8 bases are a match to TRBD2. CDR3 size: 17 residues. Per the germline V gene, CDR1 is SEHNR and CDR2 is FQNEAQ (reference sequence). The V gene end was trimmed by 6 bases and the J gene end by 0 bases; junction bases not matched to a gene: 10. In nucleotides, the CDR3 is TGTGCCAGCAGAACTAGCGGCGGTTCGAGCTCCTACAATGAGCAGTTCTTC. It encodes CASRTSGGSSSYNEQFF.

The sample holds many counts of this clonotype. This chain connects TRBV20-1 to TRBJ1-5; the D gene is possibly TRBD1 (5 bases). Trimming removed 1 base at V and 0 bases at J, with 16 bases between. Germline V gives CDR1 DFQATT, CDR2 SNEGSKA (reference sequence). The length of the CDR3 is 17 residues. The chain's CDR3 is CSARVGAGPNSNQPQHF. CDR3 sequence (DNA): TGCAGTGCTAGAGTTGGGGCGGGTCCTAATAGCAATCAGCCCCAGCATTTT.